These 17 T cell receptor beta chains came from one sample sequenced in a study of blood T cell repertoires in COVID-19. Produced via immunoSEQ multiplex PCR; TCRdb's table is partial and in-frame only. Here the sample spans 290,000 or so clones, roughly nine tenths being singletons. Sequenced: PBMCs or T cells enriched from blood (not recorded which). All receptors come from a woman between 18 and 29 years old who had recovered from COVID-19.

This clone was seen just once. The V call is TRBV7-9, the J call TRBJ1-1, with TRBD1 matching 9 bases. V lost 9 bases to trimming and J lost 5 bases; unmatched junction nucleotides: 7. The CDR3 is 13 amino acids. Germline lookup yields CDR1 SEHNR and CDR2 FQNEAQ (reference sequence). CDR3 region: CASWDREQTEAFF. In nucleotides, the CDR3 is TGTGCCAGTTGGGACAGGGAGCAAACTGAAGCTTTCTTT.

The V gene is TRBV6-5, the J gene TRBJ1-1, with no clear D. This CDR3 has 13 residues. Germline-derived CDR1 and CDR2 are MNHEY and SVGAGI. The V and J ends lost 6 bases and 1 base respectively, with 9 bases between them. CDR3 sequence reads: CASRLYRNTEAFF. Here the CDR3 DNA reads TGTGCCAGCAGACTCTACAGGAACACTGAAGCTTTCTTT.

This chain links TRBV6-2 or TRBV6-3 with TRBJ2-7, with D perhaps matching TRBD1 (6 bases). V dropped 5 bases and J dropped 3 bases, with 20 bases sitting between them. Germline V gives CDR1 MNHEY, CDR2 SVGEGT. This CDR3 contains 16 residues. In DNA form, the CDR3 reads TGTGCCAGCAGTCCCCTGACAGGTTTGGGGCTCTACGAGCAGTACTTC. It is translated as CASSPLTGLGLYEQYF.

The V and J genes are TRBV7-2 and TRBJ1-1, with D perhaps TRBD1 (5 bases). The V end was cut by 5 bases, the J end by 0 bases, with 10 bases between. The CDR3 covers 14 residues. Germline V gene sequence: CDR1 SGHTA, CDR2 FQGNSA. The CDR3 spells CASSTGGVNTEAFF. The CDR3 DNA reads TGTGCCAGCAGCACCGGGGGGGTGAACACTGAAGCTTTCTTT.

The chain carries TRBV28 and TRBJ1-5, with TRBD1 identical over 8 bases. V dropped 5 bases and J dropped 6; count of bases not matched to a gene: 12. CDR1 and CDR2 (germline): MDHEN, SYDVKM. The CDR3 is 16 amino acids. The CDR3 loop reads CASSRGQGRSRQPQHF. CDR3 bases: TGTGCCAGCAGTCGAGGACAGGGAAGGAGCCGTCAGCCCCAGCATTTT.

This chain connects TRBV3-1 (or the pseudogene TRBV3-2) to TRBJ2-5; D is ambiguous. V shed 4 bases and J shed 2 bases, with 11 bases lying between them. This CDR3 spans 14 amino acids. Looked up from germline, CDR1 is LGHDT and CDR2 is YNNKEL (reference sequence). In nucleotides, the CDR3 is TGTGCCAGCAGCCCGATGACAATTCAAGAGACCCAGTACTTC. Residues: CASSPMTIQETQYF.

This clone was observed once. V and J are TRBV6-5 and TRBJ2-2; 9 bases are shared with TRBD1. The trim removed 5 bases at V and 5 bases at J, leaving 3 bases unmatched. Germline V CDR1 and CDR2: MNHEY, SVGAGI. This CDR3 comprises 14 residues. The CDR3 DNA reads TGTGCCAGCAGTCAGGACAGGGGTACCGGGGAGCTGTTTTTT. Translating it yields CASSQDRGTGELFF.

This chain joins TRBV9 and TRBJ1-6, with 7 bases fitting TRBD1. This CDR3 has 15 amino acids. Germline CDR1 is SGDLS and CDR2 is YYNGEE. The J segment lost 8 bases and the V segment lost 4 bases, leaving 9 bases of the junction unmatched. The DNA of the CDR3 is TGTGCCAGCAGCCCAACAGGGGCCTGGGATTCACCCCTCCACTTT. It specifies CASSPTGAWDSPLHF.

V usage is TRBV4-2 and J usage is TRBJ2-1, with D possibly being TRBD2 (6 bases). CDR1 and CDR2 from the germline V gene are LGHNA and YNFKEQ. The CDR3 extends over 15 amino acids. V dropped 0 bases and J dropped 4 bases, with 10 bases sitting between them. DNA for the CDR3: TGTGCCAGCAGCCAAGATTTGACTAGATACAATGAGCAGTTCTTC. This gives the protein CASSQDLTRYNEQFF.

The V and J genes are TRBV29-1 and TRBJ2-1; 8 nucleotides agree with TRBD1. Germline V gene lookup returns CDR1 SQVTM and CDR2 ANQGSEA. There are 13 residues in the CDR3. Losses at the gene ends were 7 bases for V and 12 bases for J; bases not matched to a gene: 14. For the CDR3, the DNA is TGCAGCGCCCCAGAGGGGACAGGTCTATCGCAGTTCTTC. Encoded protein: CSAPEGTGLSQFF.

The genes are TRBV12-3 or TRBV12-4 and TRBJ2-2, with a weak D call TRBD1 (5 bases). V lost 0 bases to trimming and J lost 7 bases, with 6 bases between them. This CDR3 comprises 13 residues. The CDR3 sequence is CASSLAGVGELFF. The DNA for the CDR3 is TGTGCCAGCAGTTTAGCAGGGGTCGGGGAGCTGTTTTTT.

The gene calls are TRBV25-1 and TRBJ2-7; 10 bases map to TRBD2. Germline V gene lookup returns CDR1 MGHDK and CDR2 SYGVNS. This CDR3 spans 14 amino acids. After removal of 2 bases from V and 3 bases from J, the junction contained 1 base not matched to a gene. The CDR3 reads CASSELAGDYEQYF. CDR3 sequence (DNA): TGTGCCAGCAGTGAACTAGCGGGGGACTACGAGCAGTACTTC.

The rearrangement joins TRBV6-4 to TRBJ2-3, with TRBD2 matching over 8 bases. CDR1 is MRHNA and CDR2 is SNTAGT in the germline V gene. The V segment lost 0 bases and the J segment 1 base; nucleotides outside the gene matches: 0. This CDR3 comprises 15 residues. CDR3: CASSDSRGGTDTQYF. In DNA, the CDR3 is TGTGCCAGCAGTGACTCGCGGGGGGGCACAGATACGCAGTATTTT.

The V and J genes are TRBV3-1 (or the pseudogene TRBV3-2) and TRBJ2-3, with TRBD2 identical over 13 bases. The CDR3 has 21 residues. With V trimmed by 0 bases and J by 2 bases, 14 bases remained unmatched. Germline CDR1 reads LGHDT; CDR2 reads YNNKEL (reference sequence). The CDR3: CASSQERVLAGGHADTDTQYF. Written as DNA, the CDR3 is TGTGCCAGCAGCCAAGAACGCGTACTAGCGGGAGGGCACGCGGACACAGATACGCAGTATTTT.

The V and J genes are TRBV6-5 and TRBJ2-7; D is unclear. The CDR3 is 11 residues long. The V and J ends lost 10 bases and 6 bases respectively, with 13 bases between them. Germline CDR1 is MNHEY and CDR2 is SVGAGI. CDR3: CATGLTGEQYF. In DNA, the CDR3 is TGTGCCACCGGCTTAACGGGCGAGCAGTACTTC.

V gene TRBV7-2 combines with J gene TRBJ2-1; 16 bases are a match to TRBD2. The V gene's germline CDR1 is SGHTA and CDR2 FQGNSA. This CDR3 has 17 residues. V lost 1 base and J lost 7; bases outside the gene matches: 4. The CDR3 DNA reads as TGTGCCAGCAGCTTAGAGGGGACTAGCGGGAGGGCAAATGAGCAGTTCTTC. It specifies CASSLEGTSGRANEQFF.

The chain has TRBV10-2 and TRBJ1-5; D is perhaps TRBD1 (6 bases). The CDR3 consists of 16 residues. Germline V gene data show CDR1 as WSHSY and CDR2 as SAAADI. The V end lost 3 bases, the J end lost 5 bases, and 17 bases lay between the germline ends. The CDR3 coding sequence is TGCGCCAGCAGTGACCTCACCACAGGGACCGATCAGCCCCAGCATTTT. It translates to CASSDLTTGTDQPQHF.